This entry lists 21 T cell receptor beta chains sequenced from one sample in a study of shared clonotypes between healthy human individuals (dated by TCRdb to 2020 to 2022). Library construction relied on the immunoSEQ multiplex PCR assay. TCRdb took over this immuneACCESS table, retaining in-frame rearrangements with V and J assigned. Such tables are incomplete; in checked studies, under half of the missing clones stem from an unresolved V gene, and the remainder is unexplained. This sample has under 850,000 clones in its table, and around 70% of those were observed once. The top ten hold approximately 1.7% of the sample. Input material: memory CD4+ T cells sorted from blood. Sample cell subset or site, as interpreted from the label and publication: CD45RA-negative fraction. The receptors originated from a woman in her thirties in good health.

This clone was observed once. This may be a read error: a much more frequent sequence differs by one nucleotide. The chain joins TRBV11-3 to TRBJ2-7; 8 bases line up with TRBD1. Trimming at V came to 6 bases and at J to 0 bases, leaving 4 bases not matched to a gene. The germline V gene encodes CDR1 SGHNT and CDR2 YENEEA. This CDR3 has 14 residues. This CDR3 reads CASRVQGDSYEQYF. Written as DNA, the CDR3 is TGTGCCAGCAGAGTACAGGGGGACTCCTACGAGCAGTACTTC.

The table lists this clone with a few counts. The gene calls are TRBV4-1 and TRBJ1-1; D remains ambiguous. There are 14 residues in the CDR3. V gave up 1 base and J gave up 4 bases, with 10 bases separating them. Looked up from germline, CDR1 is MGHRA and CDR2 is YSYEKL. CDR3: CASSQVGGVTEAFF. The CDR3 DNA reads TGCGCCAGCAGCCAAGTGGGTGGGGTCACTGAAGCTTTCTTT.

The V gene is TRBV5-1, the J gene TRBJ2-6; unclear D gene. The CDR3 extends over 14 amino acids. Germline-derived CDR1 and CDR2 are SGHRS and YFSETQ. V gave up 7 bases and J gave up 0 bases, with 8 bases separating them. The CDR3 DNA reads as TGCGCCAGCTCAGAGAGCTCTGGGGCCAACGTCCTGACTTTC. It encodes CASSESSGANVLTF. Filled out from reference TRBV5-1 and TRBJ2-6, the complete variable domain reads KAGVTQTPRYLIKTRGQQVTLSCSPISGHRSVSWYQQTPGQGLQFLFEYFSETQRNKGNFPGRFSGRQFSNSRSEMNVSTLELGDSALYLCASSESSGANVLTFGAGSRLTVL.

This clone was detected a few times. Given a much more abundant clone one base away, this may be a read error. Other DNA sequences in this sample translate to the same CDR3. The chain recombines TRBV5-1 with TRBJ2-1; 7 bases map to TRBD2. CDR1 is SGHRS and CDR2 is YFSETQ in the germline V gene. Germline trimming cut 0 bases from V and 4 bases from J; bases unmatched to any gene: 4. The CDR3 extends over 15 amino acids. In nucleotides, the CDR3 is TGCGCCAGCAGCTTGGAGTCTAGCGGTTACAATGAGCAGTTCTTC. It codes for CASSLESSGYNEQFF.

The gene calls are TRBV28 and TRBJ2-5; unclear D gene. Germline V gives CDR1 MDHEN, CDR2 SYDVKM. V was clipped by 3 bases and J by 2 bases, with 25 bases between them. The CDR3 totals 19 residues. Written as DNA, the CDR3 is TGTGCCAGCAGTTTTCCACCCGCCGGCAGAGTGTTGATGCAAGAGACCCAGTACTTC. This gives the protein CASSFPPAGRVLMQETQYF.

This chain links TRBV29-1 with TRBJ2-7, with a weak D call TRBD2 (5 bases). The CDR3 runs 13 residues. Deletions cut 4 bases from V and 3 bases from J, with 13 bases between. Germline lookup yields CDR1 SQVTM and CDR2 ANQGSEA. Written as DNA, the CDR3 is TGCAGCGTTGCTGTAGCGAGATTCTACGAGCAGTACTTC. Translated, it gives CSVAVARFYEQYF.

The rearrangement joins TRBV19 to TRBJ1-5, with TRBD1 as a possible D gene (5 bases). Trimming took 1 base from V and 3 from J, leaving 13 bases between them. The V gene's germline CDR1 is LNHDA and CDR2 SQIVND (reference sequence). The CDR3 length is 16 residues. CDR3 in DNA: TGTGCCAGTAGTATAGCTGGGGCAGGGCTCAATCAGCCCCAGCATTTT. Its translation: CASSIAGAGLNQPQHF. Full variable domain (rest looked up from reference TRBV19 and TRBJ1-5): DGGITQSPKYLFRKEGQNVTLSCEQNLNHDAMYWYRQDPGQGLRLIYYSQIVNDFQKGDIAEGYSVSREKKESFPLTVTSAQKNPTAFYLCASSIAGAGLNQPQHFGDGTRLSIL.

This rearrangement joins TRBV5-1 to TRBJ1-1; 9 nucleotides align to TRBD1. There are 14 residues in the CDR3. Per the germline V gene, CDR1 is SGHRS and CDR2 is YFSETQ. With 4 bases clipped from V and 5 bases from J, the junction kept 6 bases outside the gene matches. The CDR3 DNA follows: TGCGCCAGCAGCCGCACAGGGGGCAAGACTGAAGCTTTCTTT. It codes for CASSRTGGKTEAFF.

The chain couples TRBV27 to TRBJ2-7, with 12 bases that match TRBD2. J gave up 4 bases and V 5 bases, and 6 bases lay outside the gene matches. The germline V gene has CDR1 MNHEY and CDR2 SMNVEV (reference sequence). The CDR3 sequence is 15 residues long. The CDR3 reads CASSPRTSGMYEQYF. The DNA for the CDR3 is TGTGCCAGCAGTCCACGGACTAGCGGGATGTACGAGCAGTACTTC.

In this sample, this clone turned up many times. Other DNA sequences of this sample code for an identical CDR3. The V and J genes are TRBV6-5 and TRBJ2-1; TRBD2 matches at 10 bases. This CDR3 contains 14 residues. Per the germline V gene, CDR1 is MNHEY and CDR2 is SVGAGI. V shed 8 bases, J shed 2 bases, and the junction held 3 bases outside the gene matches. CDR3 coding DNA: TGTGCCAGCCGTGGACTAGCGGCCTACAATGAGCAGTTCTTC. This encodes CASRGLAAYNEQFF.

This chain joins TRBV10-1 and TRBJ2-3, with D tentatively TRBD2 (6 bases). Germline CDR1 is WNHNN and CDR2 is SYGVQD (reference sequence). CDR3 size: 14 residues. V was shortened by 3 bases and J by 2 bases, with 9 bases between the two germline ends. The CDR3 sequence is CASSDGGFTDTQYF. The CDR3, as DNA: TGCGCCAGCAGTGACGGGGGATTCACAGATACGCAGTATTTT.

This rearrangement joins TRBV6-5 to TRBJ1-5; a weak D match, TRBD1 (5 bases). This CDR3 spans 13 amino acids. Trimming cost V 6 bases and J 1 base, with 7 bases left between them. CDR1 and CDR2 (germline): MNHEY, SVGAGI. CDR3 in amino acids: CASSRVSNQPQHF. The CDR3 DNA reads as TGTGCCAGCAGCAGGGTGAGCAATCAGCCCCAGCATTTT.

This clone was detected only a few times. V is TRBV11-2 and J is TRBJ2-7; D tentatively fits TRBD1 or TRBD2 (5 bases each). Trimming took off 5 bases at V and 4 bases at J, with 15 bases between the two ends. Germline-derived CDR1 and CDR2 are SGHAT and FQNNGV. This CDR3 contains 14 residues. The CDR3 nucleotides are TGTGCCAGCAGCCTCCTGGGGGTAGGATACGAGCAGTACTTC. Amino acids: CASSLLGVGYEQYF.

The chain has TRBV7-4 and TRBJ2-7; D is uncertain. This CDR3 contains 14 residues. V dropped 4 bases and J dropped 0 bases, with 10 bases sitting between them. Germline V CDR1 and CDR2: SGHVT, SQSDAQ. The CDR3 DNA reads TGTGCCAGCAGCTACCAAAGAGACTCCTACGAGCAGTACTTC. This codes for CASSYQRDSYEQYF.

This sequence joins TRBV29-1 and TRBJ2-7; 11 bases are a match to TRBD2. The CDR3 sequence is 14 residues long. J gave up 6 bases and V 2 bases, and 6 bases lay outside the gene matches. Per the germline V gene, CDR1 is SQVTM and CDR2 is ANQGSEA. CDR3 nucleotides: TGCAGCGTTGAATTTAGCGGGAGGGCCTCCGAGCAGTACTTC. Translating gives CSVEFSGRASEQYF.

The chain uses TRBV6-5 and TRBJ2-7; D ambiguous. This CDR3 is 13 amino acids long. In germline, CDR1 is MNHEY, CDR2 SVGAGI. V shed 1 base and J shed 0 bases, with 4 bases lying between them. The chain's CDR3 is CASSYYSSYEQYF. The CDR3 DNA follows: TGTGCCAGCAGTTACTACAGCTCCTACGAGCAGTACTTC.

This clone was detected a few times. The chain links TRBV5-1 to TRBJ2-3; 12 bases are a match to TRBD2. CDR3 size: 15 residues. V was clipped by 4 bases and J by 6 bases; unmatched bases: 6. Germline loops: CDR1 SGHRS, CDR2 YFSETQ. The CDR3 DNA follows: TGCGCCAGCAGCCCGCAGGGGACTAGCGGGGATACGCAGTATTTT. Its protein product is CASSPQGTSGDTQYF.

The gene calls are TRBV10-1 and TRBJ1-5; tentatively, D is TRBD1 (6 bases). In germline, CDR1 is WNHNN, CDR2 SYGVQD (reference sequence). The CDR3 totals 14 residues. Trimming stripped 7 bases from V and 9 bases from J, with 19 bases between. For the CDR3, the DNA is TGCGCCAGCATAACAGGGTACGGGTACTGGCCCCAGCATTTT. It yields the protein CASITGYGYWPQHF.

This chain uses TRBV19 with TRBJ2-5; weak D call: TRBD2 (5 bases). Trimming left V 5 bases short and J 5 bases short, with 15 bases between. This CDR3 region has 14 residues. From germline, CDR1 is LNHDA and CDR2 SQIVND (reference sequence). CDR3 sequence reads: CASSESVASETQYF. The CDR3, as DNA: TGTGCCAGTAGTGAGTCGGTAGCGAGTGAGACCCAGTACTTC.

The gene calls are TRBV29-1 and TRBJ1-2; tentatively, D is TRBD1 (6 bases). Per the germline V gene, CDR1 is SQVTM and CDR2 is ANQGSEA. The CDR3 has 13 residues. Trimming pared 6 bases from V and 6 bases from J, leaving 17 bases between. CDR3 in amino acids: CSVGETGYNGYTF. The CDR3 DNA is TGCAGCGTGGGTGAAACAGGGTATAATGGCTACACCTTC. The variable domain in full, with the rest retrieved from reference TRBV29-1 and TRBJ1-2, is SAVISQKPSRDICQRGTSLTIQCQVDSQVTMMFWYRQQPGQSLTLIATANQGSEATYESGFVIDKFPISRPNLTFSTLTVSNMSPEDSSIYLCSVGETGYNGYTFGSGTRLTVV.

Only a few counts were recorded for this clone. The chain joins TRBV28 to TRBJ2-7; no firm D call. CDR3 size: 13 residues. The V gene lost 7 bases and the J gene lost 0 bases, with 10 bases spanning the gap. Germline assignment: CDR1 MDHEN and CDR2 SYDVKM. The CDR3 loop is CASTWAGSYEQYF. CDR3 coding DNA: TGTGCCAGCACCTGGGCAGGCTCCTACGAGCAGTACTTC.